Below, 10 T cell receptor beta chains from the same sample are listed, as sequenced in a study of T cell responses to AZD1222 COVID-19 vaccine. Clones were read by immunoSEQ multiplex PCR, and TCRdb kept only the in-frame ones, dropping some. The table includes under 80,000 clones, roughly nine tenths detected once. The starting material was peripheral blood, obtained 28 days after the second AZD1222 dose. The receptor source for this set is an adult who received the AZD1222 COVID-19 vaccine.

The chain is built from TRBV12-3 or TRBV12-4 and TRBJ1-5; D might be TRBD1 (6 bases). The ends were cut back, 5 bases at V and 4 bases at J, with 9 bases in the middle. The CDR3 extends over 13 amino acids. CDR3 in amino acids: CASSIGTNQPQHF. CDR3 bases: TGTGCCAGCAGTATCGGGACAAATCAGCCCCAGCATTTT.

The chain is built from TRBV19 and TRBJ1-1; D is unresolved. The CDR3 loop spans 14 amino acids. Germline V gene data show CDR1 as LNHDA and CDR2 as SQIVND (reference sequence). Trimming took off 6 bases at V and 0 bases at J, with 11 bases between the two ends. CDR3 DNA: TGTGCCAGTAGCCCAAGAACTATGAACACTGAAGCTTTCTTT. Its protein is CASSPRTMNTEAFF. The variable domain in full, completed from reference TRBV19 and TRBJ1-1, reads DGGITQSPKYLFRKEGQNVTLSCEQNLNHDAMYWYRQDPGQGLRLIYYSQIVNDFQKGDIAEGYSVSREKKESFPLTVTSAQKNPTAFYLCASSPRTMNTEAFFGQGTRLTVV.

This clone occurred a few times. This chain connects TRBV27 to TRBJ1-1; D uncertain. CDR1 and CDR2 (germline): MNHEY, SMNVEV (reference sequence). Trimming took 8 bases from V and 2 from J, leaving 18 bases between them. The CDR3 spans 15 residues. In nucleotides, the CDR3 is TGTGCCAGCTATTCTCAGCGGTCCCCAAACACTGAAGCTTTCTTT. Amino acid sequence: CASYSQRSPNTEAFF.

V and J are TRBV5-1 and TRBJ2-5, with D hard to call. This CDR3 spans 14 amino acids. The germline V gene encodes CDR1 SGHRS and CDR2 YFSETQ. V dropped 0 bases and J dropped 1 base, with 7 bases sitting between them. The CDR3 is CASSLVPGQETQYF. The CDR3 nucleotides read TGCGCCAGCAGCTTGGTCCCGGGCCAAGAGACCCAGTACTTC.

The chain employs TRBV29-1 and TRBJ2-1, with D possibly matching TRBD1 (6 bases). Germline CDR1 is SQVTM and CDR2 is ANQGSEA. The CDR3 contains 14 residues. V was shortened by 3 bases and J by 14 bases, with 23 bases between the two germline ends. The CDR3 loop is CSVEDPHGQLREFF. The CDR3 DNA sequence: TGCAGCGTTGAGGATCCCCATGGACAGCTCAGGGAGTTCTTC.

The chain employs TRBV3-1 (or the pseudogene TRBV3-2) and TRBJ1-5; D remains ambiguous. Germline V gene lookup returns CDR1 LGHDT and CDR2 YNNKEL (reference sequence). Trimming shortened V by 0 bases and J by 4 bases, and 4 bases separated the two germline ends. The CDR3 totals 13 residues. This CDR3 is CASSQDGNQPQHF. The CDR3 bases are TGTGCCAGCAGCCAAGATGGGAATCAGCCCCAGCATTTT.

The V call is TRBV29-1, the J call TRBJ1-1; no clear D gene. CDR1 is SQVTM, CDR2 ANQGSEA, per germline. This CDR3 contains 12 residues. The ends were cut back, 7 bases at V and 0 bases at J, with 9 bases in the middle. The DNA of the CDR3 is TGCAGCGGTAGACGGATGAACACTGAAGCTTTCTTT. Protein: CSGRRMNTEAFF.

This rearrangement joins TRBV3-1 (or the pseudogene TRBV3-2) to TRBJ2-2; D unresolved. This CDR3 is 15 amino acids long. Germline-derived CDR1 and CDR2 are LGHDT and YNNKEL (reference sequence). Trimming stripped 4 bases from V and 5 bases from J, with 14 bases between. This CDR3 reads CASSLLSGSTGELFF. The CDR3 DNA sequence: TGTGCCAGCAGCCTCCTGAGTGGGTCTACCGGGGAGCTGTTTTTT.

The rearrangement links TRBV18 to TRBJ1-1, with a weak D call TRBD1 (6 bases). Germline V gene sequence: CDR1 KGHSH, CDR2 LQKENI. Trimming removed 3 bases at V and 10 bases at J, with 18 bases between. The CDR3 sequence is 14 residues long. The CDR3 region is CASSPAGTLEAAFF. CDR3 nucleotide sequence: TGTGCCAGCTCACCGGCCGGGACATTGGAGGCAGCTTTCTTT.

This clone was observed a single time. This chain joins TRBV5-1 and TRBJ1-6; TRBD1 aligns across 8 bases. CDR3 size: 15 residues. Germline lookup yields CDR1 SGHRS and CDR2 YFSETQ. With 5 bases clipped from V and 3 bases from J, the junction kept 4 bases outside the gene matches. The CDR3 DNA sequence: TGCGCCAGCAGGACGGGACAGGACTATAATTCACCCCTCCACTTT. Its translation: CASRTGQDYNSPLHF.